The clone carrying this T cell receptor (beta chain) came up once. This sample was taken from a study of radiotherapy plus CTLA-4 blockade in lung cancer. Assay: immunoSEQ multiplex PCR; the TCRdb copy retains only in-frame clones and omits some. The sample lists around 70,000 clones, roughly 84% occurring once. Trimming removed 1 base from V and 3 bases from J; junction bases left unmatched: 4. The CDR3 consists of 14 residues. Germline values: CDR1 SGHRS, CDR2 YFSETQ. The source is a human donor with non-small cell lung cancer that progressed on radiotherapy plus ipilimumab. Source: peripheral blood, taken from a patient treated with radiotherapy plus ipilimumab. The chain combines TRBV5-1 with TRBJ2-7; 7 bases line up with TRBD1. CDR3 in DNA: TGCGCCAGCAGCTTGCGGGACAGTAACTACGAGCAGTACTTC. It specifies CASSLRDSNYEQYF.